This T cell receptor (beta chain) was identified in a study of cytomegalovirus exposure and HLA in healthy donors (dated by TCRdb to about 2017). About the study as a whole: According to an earlier analysis of a few hundred of the donors, 200 million or so T cells yielded over 90 million unique TCR beta sequences and around 280 Gb of sequence data. The study combined high-throughput TCR immunosequencing, statistical association of individual TCRs with disease status, and machine learning to predict cytomegalovirus infection status. Typing coverage differed by locus: A, B, C, DRB1 and DQB1 were typed in about 629-640 donors, DQA1 in 500 to 550, DPA1 in 600 to 610, and DPB1 in 472. Donor age, sex, ethnicity and CMV serostatus were compiled alongside the repertoire data. The study was designed to test whether signatures of past pathogen exposure could be identified by cataloging public T cell receptors. The later analysis used no new phenotypic data to find candidate immune exposures, relying instead on TCR beta sequences and their occurrence across donors. In an earlier analysis of 550 to 700 of the donors, high-throughput TCR beta sequencing was used to judge whether each TCR beta V gene segment behaved as functional or pseudogenic. The study profiled the T cell repertoires of 500 to 800 subjects by immunosequencing and related them to cytomegalovirus serostatus. Because of strong linkage in the cohort, roughly 5 DR-DQ haplotypes were treated as single units for association and clustering. In addition to the first cohort of 650 to 800 subjects, a separate validation cohort of approximately 130 different subjects was used. Among the roughly 390 genotyped donors, around 79% belonged to the genetic ancestry cluster associated with self-reported Caucasian donors. An early release that covered about 600 HLA-typed donors contained approximately 290 gigabases of sequencing data and tens of millions of unique TCR sequences. Every repertoire in the discovery cohort had been generated on one and the same sequencing platform. Across about 370 genotyped donors of the cohort, an average of about 240,000 unique TCR beta nucleotide sequences per donor were sequenced, and roughly a sixth of those sequences were non-productive. A later analysis re-analyzed previously published TCR beta repertoires from about 600 donors and added high-resolution HLA genotyping to study TCR occurrence patterns. In a later genetic analysis, genome-wide SNP genotypes for about three fifths of the 666 donors were used, and that subset was treated as a discovery cohort. Class I and class II HLA loci were covered by the typing at four-digit resolution. Study-wide findings and limitations: Sequencing depth was assumed to be roughly uniform across donors in the presence/absence analyses, though that assumption may not hold. A cluster of highly shared sequence variants was judged likely to represent a technical artifact of the sequencing pipeline. According to a later analysis, parvovirus B19, influenza, CMV and Epstein-Barr virus appeared linked to several top co-occurrence clusters. Assigning TCR associations to individual alleles was difficult when HLA alleles, especially DR and DQ, strongly co-occurred. Most TCR sequences were seen in very few donors, while some public TCRs were found in many individuals. An association between a missense DCLRE1C variant and V-gene and J-gene trimming of TCR beta chains was found in a later genetic analysis and replicated in an independent cohort. At a false discovery rate of 0.05, a later analysis linked 16,000 or so TCR beta sequences to specific HLA alleles. Immune exposure information for the cohort was limited to CMV serostatus. The 87-base-pair reads could not distinguish some IMGT-functional V segments, including TRBV6-2 and TRBV6-3, so those segments were excluded. Cytomegalovirus status was reported to be diagnosed by the classifier with high specificity and sensitivity in both the original and validation cohorts. In a later analysis, HLA-associated TCR beta chains were found to be more clonally expanded and to have lower generation probabilities than equally common non-associated chains. A further reported finding was that TCR beta sequences accurately predicted the HLA-A and HLA-B alleles for most subjects in the first cohort. Because counts were too low, some 16 rarely observed V segments, including chromosome 9 orphons, were excluded from the earlier analysis of some 540 of the donors. It was suggested by the authors that the approach could potentially be generalized to other disease states and immunological phenotypes. The study gave a list of over 150 TCR beta chains associated with cytomegalovirus. A later analysis found that TCR association rates varied across HLA loci, with DRB1 alleles showing the most associated TCRs and HLA-C alleles the fewest. Three of the identified cytomegalovirus-associated TCR beta chains were confirmed in vitro to be specific for cytomegalovirus antigens. In an earlier analysis of some 500 of the donors, most TCR beta V segments appeared in productive rearrangements about 87% or about 30% of the time, broadly matching IMGT annotations. Most CMV-associated TCR beta chains appeared to be HLA-restricted in a later analysis, and the HLA associations seemed to be driven largely by CMV exposure. Correlated functional status among segregating V segments might be attributable to linkage disequilibrium, but an unknown experimental factor could not be ruled out. This cohort had only TCR beta chains sequenced, and the lack of alpha or paired-chain data limited which features could be detected. Because HLA typing was missing for some donors at each locus, association tests included only the typed subset. According to a later genetic analysis, donors in an Asian-associated ancestry cluster had fewer N-insertions in productive TCRs than the approximately 650-donor mean.

Note on this clone: What this receptor recognizes is not known. The input lacks base qualities; no much larger clone sits a single base away.

Library preparation employed the immunoSEQ multiplex PCR assay. The multiplex PCR relied on a mix of 60 forward primers for TCR Vbeta segments and 13 reverse primers for TCR Jbeta segments. Amplification of the CDR3 region of rearranged TCR beta genes was performed with a multiplex PCR assay on genomic DNA. The Illumina HiSeq System was used to sequence the amplified TCR beta libraries as 87-base-pair reads. As for the original processing: Across the 640 or so repertoires, a later analysis counted some 80 million unique TCR beta chains, about 10 million of which were shared by at least two donors. A nearest-neighbor algorithm error-corrected the raw reads and collapsed the reads into unique sequences, merging closely related sequences to remove PCR and sequencing errors. CDR3 sequences were aligned to IMGT reference sequences to assign V, D and J gene segments. Each retained sequence needed at least a six-nucleotide match to both a V gene segment and a J gene segment. Rearrangements were classified as productive when the CDR3 lacked stop codons and remained in frame with V and J, and all other rearrangements were classified as non-productive. CDR3 was defined according to IMGT convention as the region running from the second conserved V-encoded cysteine to the conserved J-encoded phenylalanine. Sequences without an unambiguous match to a single V gene segment were excluded from the earlier analysis of a few hundred of the donors. An earlier analysis of a few hundred of the donors called V segments functional above 56.7% productive rearrangements and segregating when the between-donor standard deviation exceeded 5%. To diagnose cytomegalovirus status from the catalog of TCR beta chain sequences, a statistical classification framework was built. V and J gene assignment, in a later analysis, came from comparing TCR nucleotide sequences with IMGT/GENE-DB human TR gene sequences. A later analysis assigned CDR3 sequences and most-parsimonious VDJ recombination scenarios with the TCRdist pipeline. A later analysis defined each TCR beta chain by its CDR3 amino acid sequence plus V-gene family, and excluded reads lacking a unique V-gene family. A later analysis removed 450 to 600 highly shared, low-generation-probability nucleotide sequences to deal with suspected cross-contamination and a sequencing artifact. In a later analysis, a clonal expansion index was calculated for each public chain from normalized within-repertoire ranks of inferred template counts. In a later analysis, generation probabilities were computed with a VDJ recombination model fitted to out-of-frame rearrangements, and the resulting probabilities were checked against IGoR. Hypergeometric tests were used in a later analysis to score TCR-TCR, TCR-HLA and TCR-CMV co-occurrence, with a repertoire-size bias correction applied to the TCR pairs. In a later analysis, false discovery rates were estimated by permuting HLA or CMV assignments 20 times. A later analysis grouped co-occurring TCRs with DBSCAN, adding TCRdist sequence similarity when clustering within HLA-allele-positive subsets. Co-occurrence clustering excluded repertoires with fewer than 30,000 or more than 120,000 public chains, plus five with anomalous nucleotide sharing. TCRdb carries this immuneACCESS record with in-frame sequences only. Its versions omit some clonotypes, under half of them owing to an unresolved V gene in the studies checked, with the rest unexplained. V and J calls and clone size are those listed in that table; D and trimming were worked out from the DNA. The sample data list 100,000 to 150,000 clones, and over 70% of these were observed just once. The ten largest clones capture over 2.5% of the sample.

The cohort was made up of roughly 670 healthy bone marrow donors. At the time of sampling, all cohort members were nominally healthy, though unrecorded immune exposures were likely present. The donor was CMV seronegative and belonged to the group of 352 seronegative cohort members. Every donor gave a peripheral blood sample, and the peripheral blood mononuclear cells from that sample were used for TCR beta sequencing. Genomic DNA extraction from the blood cell samples was performed with the Qiagen DNeasy Blood Extraction Kit. For CDR1 and CDR2, the germline V gene lists MDHEN and SYDVKM. Trimming at the junction amounts to 9 bases on V and 4 bases on J, and the germline ends lie 12 bases apart. The CDR3, cysteine through phenylalanine, is 13 amino acids long. Of all the DNA, just the CDR3 is kept, 39 bases in frame from base 1.

This receptor was obtained from a woman aged 50 to 60 in good health and CMV-seronegative. Sequences were obtained from PBMCs. The rearrangement joined TRBV28 to TRBJ1-4; the D gene is perhaps TRBD1, from 5 matching bases. The CDR3 protein: CASWGRVNEKLFF. The DNA sequence reads TGTGCCAGTTGGGGCAGGGTTAATGAAAAACTGTTTTTT.